The 14 T cell receptor beta chains below all came from one sample that was sequenced in a study of T cells in Graves' hyperthyroidism and ophthalmopathy (dated 2019 in TCRdb). Library creation used multiplex PCR. Data came from an Illumina HiSeq 2000. Amplification of TCR beta CDR3 regions was carried out from RNA transcripts. For the first round of RT-PCR on the TCR CDR3, the HTBI primer set was used together with the Qiagen OneStep RT-PCR kit. Through fastp at Q25 and MiXCR, TCRdb rebuilt clones from the public reads, retaining in-frame beta chains. When rows share a CDR3 protein, they turn into one entry using the most common DNA and genes. This sample comprises about 360,000 distinct CDR3 sequences, roughly 13% of them detected only once. The biggest ten clones account for roughly 8.3% of the sample. Material for sequencing was blood. The receptors originated from a woman in her late teens or twenties with Graves' hyperthyroidism.

J is TRBJ1-5 and V is TRBV10-3; a weak D match, TRBD1 (5 bases). Trimming stripped 10 bases from V and 6 bases from J, with 16 bases between. Germline CDR1 reads ENHRY; CDR2 reads SYGVKD. The CDR3 loop spans 13 amino acids. The CDR3 region is CATRGGMGQPQHF. The CDR3, as DNA: TGTGCCACCCGGGGGGGGATGGGTCAGCCCCAGCATTTT.

This clonotype was detected ten times or more. This sequence joins TRBV6-6 and TRBJ1-2, with a possible D match to TRBD1 (6 bases). Germline CDR1 is MNHNY and CDR2 is SVGAGI (reference sequence). The V end was cut by 1 base, the J end by 4 bases, with 10 bases between. The CDR3 covers 14 residues. The CDR3 region is CASSYFGRGYGYTF. Written as DNA, the CDR3 is TGTGCCAGCAGTTACTTCGGCAGGGGCTATGGCTACACCTTC.

This clonotype was detected a few times. The gene calls are TRBV6-2 or TRBV6-3 and TRBJ2-6, with D possibly TRBD1 on 5 matching bases. The CDR3 has 16 residues. Per germline, CDR1 MNHEY and CDR2 SVGEGT. Deletions cut 5 bases from V and 4 bases from J, with 15 bases between. CDR3 in DNA: TGTGCCAGCAGTCAAGGGGTCGTACCCGGGGCCAACGTCCTGACTTTC. This codes for CASSQGVVPGANVLTF.

This clonotype was counted between two and nine times. Given a much more abundant clone one base away, this may be a read error. V and J are TRBV6-5 and TRBJ1-2; weak D call: TRBD1 (6 bases). Germline V gene data show CDR1 as MNHEY and CDR2 as SVGAGI. The CDR3 loop spans 14 amino acids. V gave up 0 bases and J gave up 7 bases, with 12 bases separating them. CDR3 sequence: CASSYSKGGCGYTF. The CDR3 DNA is TGTGCCAGCAGTTACTCCAAGGGGGGCTGTGGCTACACCTTC.

This clonotype has just a few counts. The chain couples TRBV24-1 to TRBJ2-1, with TRBD1 matching 7 bases. This CDR3 comprises 17 residues. CDR1 KGHDR and CDR2 SFDVKD come from the germline V gene. Losses at the gene ends were 2 bases for V and 6 bases for J; bases not matched to a gene: 12. CDR3 DNA: TGTGCCACCAGTGATTCTGCGACAGGGATTTCGTTCAATGAGCAGTTCTTC. This encodes CATSDSATGISFNEQFF.

Ten or more counts support this clonotype. This chain joins TRBV6-1 and TRBJ1-6, with D tentatively TRBD1 (5 bases). Trimming took 0 bases from V and 9 from J, leaving 12 bases between them. In germline, CDR1 is MNHNS, CDR2 SASEGT. CDR3 length: 15 residues. CDR3 in DNA: TGTGCCAGCAGTGAAGCGCTAGGGACCAGTTCACCCCTCCACTTT. Its translation: CASSEALGTSSPLHF.

This clonotype was seen ten or more times. This rearrangement joins TRBV6-1 to TRBJ1-2; D gene uncertain. This CDR3 comprises 13 residues. Looked up from germline, CDR1 is MNHNS and CDR2 is SASEGT. Trimming stripped 4 bases from V and 2 bases from J, with 8 bases between. The CDR3 region has the DNA TGTGCCAGCAGTGCTACAGAAAACTATGGCTACACCTTC. Its translation: CASSATENYGYTF.

The gene calls are TRBV29-1 and TRBJ1-2, with a tentative D call TRBD1 (6 bases). This CDR3 is built from 13 residues. V was trimmed by 6 bases and J by 10 bases, leaving 21 bases between them. Germline V lookup: CDR1 SQVTM, CDR2 ANQGSEA. The CDR3 protein is CSVDQELDSSYTF. CDR3 DNA sequence: TGCAGCGTCGATCAAGAACTGGACAGCTCCTACACCTTC.

The J gene is TRBJ2-5, the V gene TRBV7-8; weak D call: TRBD2 (6 bases). The ends were cut back, 6 bases at V and 7 bases at J, with 12 bases in the middle. Germline values: CDR1 SGHVS, CDR2 FQNEAQ. This CDR3 has 12 residues. CDR3 DNA: TGTGCCAGCAGTTCATACGGGAGGACCCAGTACTTC. This encodes CASSSYGRTQYF.

This clonotype was counted a few times. J is TRBJ2-7 and V is TRBV10-3; tentatively, D is TRBD2 (6 bases). CDR1 is ENHRY and CDR2 is SYGVKD in the germline V gene. V was trimmed by 4 bases and J by 0 bases, leaving 13 bases between them. This CDR3 has 15 residues. In DNA, the CDR3 is TGTGCCATCAGTGGGTCCGGGGGTCTCTCCTACGAGCAGTACTTC. This translates into CAISGSGGLSYEQYF.

This clonotype showed up just a few times. The chain has TRBV11-3 and TRBJ1-4; TRBD1 matches 7 bases. V dropped 1 base and J dropped 0; count of bases not matched to a gene: 2. The CDR3 has 16 residues. CDR1 SGHNT and CDR2 YENEEA come from the germline V gene. The CDR3 sequence is CASSLGRGTTNEKLFF. The DNA for the CDR3 is TGTGCCAGCAGCTTAGGCAGGGGGACAACTAATGAAAAACTGTTTTTT.

In this sample, this clonotype turned up many times. V and J are TRBV6-2 or TRBV6-3 and TRBJ1-1; 7 bases match TRBD1. The CDR3 is made up of 14 amino acids. The trim removed 7 bases at V and 0 bases at J, leaving 5 bases unmatched. Germline CDR1 and CDR2: MNHEY and SVGEGT. CDR3 in DNA: TGTGCCAGCACCGTAGGGACAGTGAACACTGAAGCTTTCTTT. Protein sequence: CASTVGTVNTEAFF.

This clonotype appeared a few times. V is TRBV20-1 and J is TRBJ1-4; D perhaps matches TRBD1 (6 bases). V was shortened by 6 bases and J by 8 bases, with 19 bases between the two germline ends. CDR1 and CDR2 (germline): DFQATT, SNEGSKA (reference sequence). The CDR3 has 14 amino acids. DNA of the CDR3: TGCAGTGCCCATAGGGGGGTCGGCGGGGAAAAACTGTTTTTT. It yields the protein CSAHRGVGGEKLFF.

The sample holds a few counts of this clonotype. A much larger clone differs by one base, so this may be a read error. The V call is TRBV24-1, the J call TRBJ2-1; D is possibly TRBD2 (5 bases). Looked up from germline, CDR1 is KGHDR and CDR2 is SFDVKD. The ends were cut back, 2 bases at V and 5 bases at J, with 18 bases in the middle. The CDR3 is 17 amino acids. CDR3 in amino acids: CATSDSIVGVLHNEQFF. The CDR3 nucleotides read TGTGCCACCAGTGATTCAATAGTGGGAGTCTTGCACAATGAGCAGTTCTTC.